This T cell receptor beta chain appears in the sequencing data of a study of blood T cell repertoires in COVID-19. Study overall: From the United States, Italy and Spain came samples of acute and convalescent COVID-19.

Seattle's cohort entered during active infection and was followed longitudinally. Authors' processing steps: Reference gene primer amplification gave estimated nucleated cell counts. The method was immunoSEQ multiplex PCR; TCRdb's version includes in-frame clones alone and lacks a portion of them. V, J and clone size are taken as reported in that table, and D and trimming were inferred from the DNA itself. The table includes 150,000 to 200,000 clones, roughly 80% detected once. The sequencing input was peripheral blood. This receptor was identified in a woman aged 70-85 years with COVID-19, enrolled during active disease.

The CDR3 DNA sequence: TGCGCCAGCAGCTCCGGGACAGAGAATTCACCCCTCCACTTT. Its translation: CASSSGTENSPLHF. The chain uses TRBV5-1 and TRBJ1-6; 7 nucleotides line up with TRBD1. Germline-derived CDR1 and CDR2 are SGHRS and YFSETQ. The V segment lost 3 bases and the J segment 7 bases; nucleotides outside the gene matches: 4. The CDR3 spans 14 residues.